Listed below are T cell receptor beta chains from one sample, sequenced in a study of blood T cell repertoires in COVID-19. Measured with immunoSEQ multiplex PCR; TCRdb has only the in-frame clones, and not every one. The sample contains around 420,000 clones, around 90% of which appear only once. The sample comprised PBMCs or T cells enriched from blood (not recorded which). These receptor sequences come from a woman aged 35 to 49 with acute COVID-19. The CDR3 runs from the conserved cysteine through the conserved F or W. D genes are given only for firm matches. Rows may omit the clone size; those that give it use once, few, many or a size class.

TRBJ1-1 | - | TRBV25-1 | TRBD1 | TGTGCCAGCAGAGGGGGGACAGGGCAAATGAACACTGAAGCTTTCTTT | CASRGGTGQMNTEAFF
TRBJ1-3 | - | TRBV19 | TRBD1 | TGTGCCAGTAGTATAGAGCACGGGACAGGGGCTGGAAACACCATATATTTT | CASSIEHGTGAGNTIYF
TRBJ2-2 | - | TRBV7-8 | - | TGTGCCAGCAGCTTCGGCCCAGGACAAATCGGGGAGCTGTTTTTT | CASSFGPGQIGELFF
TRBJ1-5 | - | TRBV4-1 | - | TGCGCCAGCAGCCAACGAGAGGCCCAGCCCCAGCATTTT | CASSQREAQPQHF
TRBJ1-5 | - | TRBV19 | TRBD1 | TGTGCCAGTAGTATGTTTGGACAGGCCTCTTCCCCCCCCCAGCATTTT | CASSMFGQASSPPQHF
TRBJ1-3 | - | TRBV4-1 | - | TGCGCCAGCAGCCAAGAGGGCCGAAGCTCTGGAAACACCATATATTTT | CASSQEGRSSGNTIYF
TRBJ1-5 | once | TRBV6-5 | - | TGTGCCAGCAGTCCAGGAAGCAATCAGCCCCAGCATTTT | CASSPGSNQPQHF
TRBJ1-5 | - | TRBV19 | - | TGTGCCAGTAGTATAGAGGGGGGAGTAGGCAATCAGCCCCAGCATTTT | CASSIEGGVGNQPQHF
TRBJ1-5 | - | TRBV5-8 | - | TGTGCCTTCCAGGCAGAATATAGCAATCAGCCCCAGCATTTT | CAFQAEYSNQPQHF
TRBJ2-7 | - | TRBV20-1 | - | TGCAGTGCTAGTCAGGCCCCCTACGAGCAGTACTTC | CSASQAPYEQYF
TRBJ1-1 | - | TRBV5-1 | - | TGCGCCAGCAGCTTCTATCAGGGCGACACTGAAGCTTTCTTT | CASSFYQGDTEAFF
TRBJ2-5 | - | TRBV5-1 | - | TGCGCCAGCAGCTGGACCGGAGGGGTTCAAGAGACCCAGTACTTC | CASSWTGGVQETQYF
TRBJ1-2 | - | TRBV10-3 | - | TGTGCCACTAAAACTAACGCAGGGCCGAAGGGCTACACCTTC | CATKTNAGPKGYTF
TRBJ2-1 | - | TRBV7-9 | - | TGTGCCAGCAGCTTTGAGTATCGGCTAGCTTCATACAATGAGCAGTTCTTC | CASSFEYRLASYNEQFF
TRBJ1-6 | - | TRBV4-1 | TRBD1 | TGCGCCAGCAGCCAAGGACAGGGGAGTTCACCCCTCCACTTT | CASSQGQGSSPLHF
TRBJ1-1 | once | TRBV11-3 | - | TGTGCCAGCAGCGACAGGAACACTGAAGCTTTCTTT | CASSDRNTEAFF
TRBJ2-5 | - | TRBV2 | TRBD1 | TGTGCCAGCAAGACGGACAGGGCGGAGACCCAGTACTTC | CASKTDRAETQYF
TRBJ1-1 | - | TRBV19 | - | TGTGCCAGTAGTGAAGAACAGGGGAACACTGAAGCTTTCTTT | CASSEEQGNTEAFF
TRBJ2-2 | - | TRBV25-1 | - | TGTGCCAGCAGTGAATTAGGACTGACGAACACCGGGGAGCTGTTTTTT | CASSELGLTNTGELFF
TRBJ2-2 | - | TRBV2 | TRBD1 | TGTGCCAGCAGTGAAGCGCGGGACAGGTACCTCGCGAACACCGGGGAGCTGTTTTTT | CASSEARDRYLANTGELFF
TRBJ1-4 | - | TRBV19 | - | TGTGCCTCCTCATCACCCCTCCGGGACAAAGGGGGTAAACTGTTTTTT | CASSSPLRDKGGKLFF
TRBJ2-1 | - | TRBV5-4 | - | TGTGCCAGCAGCTTGACGGGGGTGAATGAGCAGTTCTTC | CASSLTGVNEQFF
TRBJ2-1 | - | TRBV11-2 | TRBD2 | TGTGCCAGCAGCTTAGGAGCGGGGGGATCCTACAATGAGCAGTTCTTC | CASSLGAGGSYNEQFF
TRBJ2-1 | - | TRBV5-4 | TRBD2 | TGTGCCAGCAGCTTCGGGGGGGGCTCCTACAATGAGCAGTTCTTC | CASSFGGGSYNEQFF